What follows are 8 T cell receptor beta chains derived from one specimen sequenced in a study of early stage breast cancer tumors. The protocol was immunoSEQ multiplex PCR, while the TCRdb copy is restricted to in-frame clones and leaves out a portion. The repertoire consists of under 8,500 clones, with around 69% occurring once and the leading ten covering approximately 13%. Sequenced: normal breast tissue next to the tumor. These receptor sequences come from a person aged 50-59 years with breast cancer.

This chain links TRBV7-9 with TRBJ1-2; no clear D gene. Trimming pared 5 bases from V and 8 bases from J, leaving 12 bases between. CDR3 length: 12 amino acids. CDR1 SEHNR and CDR2 FQNEAQ come from the germline V gene (reference sequence). The CDR3, as DNA: TGTGCCAGCAGCGTCGGTCCCGGAGGCTACACCTTC. This gives the protein CASSVGPGGYTF.

V usage is TRBV11-3 and J usage is TRBJ2-3; D uncertain. CDR1 and CDR2 from the germline V gene are SGHNT and YENEEA. V lost 3 bases to trimming and J lost 1 base, with 8 bases between them. The CDR3 loop spans 14 amino acids. This chain's CDR3 is CASSFSGGTDTQYF. CDR3 coding DNA: TGTGCCAGCAGCTTTAGTGGTGGCACAGATACGCAGTATTTT.

The rearrangement uses TRBV6-5 and TRBJ1-3, with D unresolved. V dropped 0 bases and J dropped 0 bases, with 3 bases sitting between them. There are 14 residues in the CDR3. Germline CDR1 is MNHEY and CDR2 is SVGAGI. CDR3 protein: CASSYSISGNTIYF. As DNA, the CDR3 is TGTGCCAGCAGTTACTCGATCTCTGGAAACACCATATATTTT.

This clone was seen more than once but under ten times. The chain has TRBV27 and TRBJ2-2; 9 bases align to TRBD2. Germline V gives CDR1 MNHEY, CDR2 SMNVEV (reference sequence). V was clipped by 3 bases and J by 4 bases; unmatched bases: 3. CDR3 length: 15 amino acids. The CDR3 nucleotides are TGTGCCAGCAGTTTGCGGGAGGGCCGCACCGGGGAGCTGTTTTTT. As protein: CASSLREGRTGELFF.

The gene calls are TRBV5-1 and TRBJ1-1, with D possibly being TRBD1 (6 bases). Trimming removed 4 bases at V and 3 bases at J, with 16 bases between. Looked up from germline, CDR1 is SGHRS and CDR2 is YFSETQ. The CDR3 is 15 amino acids. The CDR3 loop is CASSATGRVDTEAFF. CDR3 nucleotide sequence: TGCGCCAGCAGCGCCACAGGGCGGGTGGACACTGAAGCTTTCTTT.

V and J are TRBV5-1 and TRBJ2-2; possible D gene TRBD2, 6 bases. V was cut by 1 base and J by 3 bases, with 13 bases left in between. The germline V gene has CDR1 SGHRS and CDR2 YFSETQ. The length of the CDR3 is 16 residues. The CDR3 sequence is CASSLSSGGDTGELFF. In DNA, the CDR3 is TGCGCCAGCAGCTTGAGTAGCGGAGGGGACACCGGGGAGCTGTTTTTT.

V usage is TRBV7-9 and J usage is TRBJ2-5; unclear D gene. In germline, CDR1 is SEHNR, CDR2 FQNEAQ (reference sequence). V lost 1 base, J lost 4 bases, and 7 bases lay in between. This CDR3 is built from 13 residues. CDR3 sequence: CASSLDLGETQYF. Written as DNA, the CDR3 is TGTGCCAGCAGCTTAGACCTGGGAGAGACCCAGTACTTC.

V usage is TRBV27 and J usage is TRBJ2-1; 7 positions match TRBD2. V lost 11 bases, J lost 1 base, and 11 bases stayed unmatched. Germline lookup yields CDR1 MNHEY and CDR2 SMNVEV (reference sequence). This CDR3 is built from 15 residues. CDR3 DNA: TGTGCCGTAGGGCGGGAGCTACGGTCCTACAATGAGCAGTTCTTC. Protein: CAVGRELRSYNEQFF.